The clone carrying this T cell receptor (beta chain) was seen a few times. Its antigen is unknown. TCRdb reprocessed the 5' RACE reads via MiXCR and lists one record per CDR3 protein. Of 400,000 to 450,000 distinct CDR3 sequences listed, 17% are singletons. This specimen comes from a study of CD8 T cells in ankylosing spondylitis. Study-wide results and limits: Clones that were linked to disease were CD8+ and were relatively rare in peripheral blood. Ankylosing spondylitis blood appeared to carry a characteristic TCR beta motif of several highly homologous variants. As reported, disease-linked clones showed significant enrichment in matched ankylosing spondylitis synovial fluid.

V lost 2 bases and J lost 6, with 16 bases in between. The CDR3 has 16 residues. CDR1 MGHRA and CDR2 YSYEKL come from the germline V gene. The sequence was obtained from a male donor with ankylosing spondylitis. The rearrangement links TRBV4-1 to TRBJ2-2; D uncertain. The sequencing input was blood, either unsorted or a sorted T cell fraction (not recorded which). The CDR3 loop reads CASSQFAVLRAGELFF. Written as DNA, the CDR3 is TGCGCCAGCAGCCAATTCGCGGTACTTCGAGCCGGGGAGCTGTTTTTT.